The 15 T cell receptor beta chains in this list originate from one sample, sequenced in a study of spatial heterogeneity in lung cancer. A single record per CDR3 protein comes from TCRdb applying MiXCR to the 5' RACE reads. Seen here are fewer than 55,000 distinct CDR3 sequences, around 7% observed once, and the top ten hold 35%. The time point: blood at routine non-recurrence follow-up after resection. Whole RNA obtained from tumor, nontumor lung or frozen PBMC underwent sequencing without sorting. Sequenced material: PBMCs, taken at follow-up. Every receptor here comes from a female donor with early-stage non-small cell lung cancer.

The CDR3 nucleotides are TGTGCCAGCAGCTTAGGGTCCGGACAGGGGGGGTACGAGCAGTACTTC. Translated, it gives CASSLGSGQGGYEQYF. The rearrangement uses TRBV7-6 and TRBJ2-7, with TRBD1 identical over 10 bases. Germline V gene lookup returns CDR1 SGHVS and CDR2 FNYEAQ. V lost 1 base to trimming and J lost 4 bases; unmatched junction nucleotides: 7. The CDR3 runs 16 residues.

This clonotype was counted many times. The chain carries TRBV20-1 and TRBJ2-7; TRBD1 might be the D (5 bases). This CDR3 is 11 amino acids long. Trimming shortened V by 7 bases and J by 6 bases, and 13 bases separated the two germline ends. CDR1 is DFQATT, CDR2 SNEGSKA, per germline (reference sequence). DNA for the CDR3: TGCAGTGGTATCGATCAGGGCGAGCAGTACTTC. Amino acid sequence: CSGIDQGEQYF.

The sample holds many counts of this clonotype. The CDR3 DNA follows: TGTGCCACCAGCATGGGCTTAAGGGACACTGAAGCTTTCTTT. This sequence encodes CATSMGLRDTEAFF. The rearrangement joins TRBV15 to TRBJ1-1; no clear D. The CDR3 totals 14 residues. Deletions cut 4 bases from V and 3 bases from J, with 12 bases between. Germline-derived CDR1 and CDR2 are LNHNV and YYDKDF (reference sequence).

This clonotype came up many times. The chain uses TRBV7-2 and TRBJ2-7; TRBD1 aligns across 7 bases. The CDR3 has 12 amino acids. J was trimmed by 6 bases and V by 5 bases; bases with no gene match: 4. Germline V lookup: CDR1 SGHTA, CDR2 FQGNSA. The CDR3: CASSPDRFEQYF. In DNA form, the CDR3 reads TGTGCCAGCAGCCCGGACAGGTTCGAGCAGTACTTC.

This clonotype has a count of ten or more. The rearrangement uses TRBV19 and TRBJ1-5; D remains unclear. Germline V lookup: CDR1 LNHDA, CDR2 SQIVND (reference sequence). The CDR3 is made up of 14 amino acids. The germline V and J ends were trimmed by 2 bases and 3 bases, with 8 bases remaining between them. The CDR3: CASSIKKYNQPQHF. Here the CDR3 DNA reads TGTGCCAGTAGTATAAAGAAGTACAATCAGCCCCAGCATTTT.

This clonotype was counted ten times or more. This chain joins TRBV19 and TRBJ2-5, with D maybe TRBD2 (6 bases). Trimming cost V 10 bases and J 2 bases, with 20 bases left between them. In germline, CDR1 is LNHDA, CDR2 SQIVND (reference sequence). CDR3 length equals 15 residues. CDR3 in DNA: TGTGCCACCTCACCGGGGGAACTTTTTCAAGAGACCCAGTACTTC. Its protein product is CATSPGELFQETQYF.

CDR3 in amino acids: CASSPKGRGEDTEAFF. DNA for the CDR3: TGTGCCAGCAGCCCAAAGGGCAGGGGTGAAGACACTGAAGCTTTCTTT. The J gene is TRBJ1-1, the V gene TRBV7-9, with TRBD1 as a possible D gene (6 bases). In germline, CDR1 is SEHNR, CDR2 FQNEAQ (reference sequence). V lost 5 bases to trimming and J lost 3 bases, with 19 bases between them. The CDR3 contains 16 residues.

This clonotype showed up many times. This chain joins TRBV6-1 and TRBJ1-2, with unresolved D. The CDR3 contains 12 residues. Trimming took 7 bases from V and 2 from J, leaving 8 bases between them. Germline V gene data show CDR1 as MNHNS and CDR2 as SASEGT. The CDR3, as DNA: TGTGCCAGCATGCGGCAGAACTATGGCTACACCTTC. It codes for CASMRQNYGYTF.

At least ten counts were recorded for this clonotype. The chain uses TRBV12-3 or TRBV12-4 and TRBJ2-1, with 9 nucleotides matching TRBD2. With V trimmed by 5 bases and J by 6 bases, 5 bases remained unmatched. This CDR3 spans 14 amino acids. The CDR3 DNA sequence: TGTGCCAGCAGTCGGCGGGGGGGCCCCAATGAGCAGTTCTTC. Encoded protein: CASSRRGGPNEQFF.

This clonotype came up many times. This chain connects TRBV10-3 to TRBJ2-7; D is unclear. The CDR3 runs 13 residues. CDR1 ENHRY and CDR2 SYGVKD come from the germline V gene. V gave up 8 bases and J gave up 6 bases, with 17 bases separating them. DNA of the CDR3: TGTGCCATCGGCCGCGAATCCCGCCTCGAGCAGTACTTC. Protein: CAIGRESRLEQYF.

This clonotype has at least ten counts. The rearrangement joins TRBV15 to TRBJ2-5; possible D gene TRBD2, 5 bases. CDR1 LNHNV and CDR2 YYDKDF come from the germline V gene (reference sequence). Trimming stripped 0 bases from V and 7 bases from J, with 6 bases between. The CDR3 sequence is 12 residues long. CDR3: CATSRDEGTQYF. The DNA of the CDR3 is TGTGCCACCAGCAGAGATGAGGGGACCCAGTACTTC.

This clonotype has a count of ten or more. In DNA form, the CDR3 reads TGTGCCAGCAGTTTACGGGGATCGCTCCAGCATTTT. It translates to CASSLRGSLQHF. The rearrangement joins TRBV12-3 or TRBV12-4 to TRBJ1-5; D is undetermined. CDR3 length: 12 residues. V gave up 2 bases and J gave up 12 bases, with 11 bases separating them.

This clonotype appeared a few times. The chain employs TRBV3-1 and TRBJ1-2; no clear D gene. Germline-derived CDR1 and CDR2 are LGHDT and YNNKEL (reference sequence). CDR3 length equals 14 residues. Trimming took off 0 bases at V and 8 bases at J, with 13 bases between the two ends. CDR3 sequence reads: CASSQEGRDRGYTF. As DNA, the CDR3 is TGTGCCAGCAGCCAAGAAGGGAGGGATCGAGGCTACACCTTC.

This clonotype was seen a few times. The chain is built from TRBV7-8 and TRBJ2-6; D not resolved. Trimming removed 5 bases from V and 0 bases from J, with 11 bases in between. Germline V gene data show CDR1 as SGHVS and CDR2 as FQNEAQ. CDR3 length: 16 amino acids. This CDR3 is CASSKKGISGANVLTF. Here the CDR3 DNA reads TGTGCCAGCAGCAAGAAGGGCATCTCTGGGGCCAACGTCCTGACTTTC.

This clonotype has ten or more counts. The V gene is TRBV19, the J gene TRBJ1-2; D may be TRBD1 (5 bases). V lost 6 bases to trimming and J lost 0 bases, with 14 bases between them. From germline, CDR1 is LNHDA and CDR2 SQIVND (reference sequence). The CDR3 loop spans 15 amino acids. The CDR3 DNA is TGTGCCAGTAGCCAGGACATCTTATCTAACTATGGCTACACCTTC. Protein: CASSQDILSNYGYTF.